These 26 T cell receptor beta chains were all obtained from the same sample, sequenced in a study of OX40 agonist ivuxolimab in advanced cancers. The table came from immunoSEQ multiplex PCR; TCRdb's copy has only in-frame clones and leaves some out. This sample has about 74,000 clones; less than 90% occur once, and the top ten carry 2.1%. The sample here was CD4+ or CD8+ T cells sorted from blood, taken in a trial of the OX40 agonist ivuxolimab. These receptors were collected from an adult with an advanced solid tumor such as melanoma, head and neck, liver or kidney cancer.

V is TRBV9 and J is TRBJ1-6; 9 positions match TRBD1. The CDR3 covers 14 residues. Germline lookup yields CDR1 SGDLS and CDR2 YYNGEE. V gave up 3 bases and J gave up 10 bases; unmatched junction bases: 5. Here the CDR3 DNA reads TGTGCCAGCAGCGAAGGGACAGGGAAATCACCCCTCCACTTT. It is translated as CASSEGTGKSPLHF.

The rearrangement joins TRBV7-9 to TRBJ2-1, with 8 bases identical to TRBD1. The V gene end was trimmed by 5 bases and the J gene end by 8 bases; junction bases not matched to a gene: 8. The length of the CDR3 is 14 residues. Germline V gene sequence: CDR1 SEHNR, CDR2 FQNEAQ (reference sequence). The CDR3 region has the DNA TGTGCCAGCAGCCCCCAGGGGGCCGTCGATGAGCAGTTCTTC. Translated: CASSPQGAVDEQFF.

J is TRBJ2-5 and V is TRBV9; D uncertain. The CDR3 is made up of 13 amino acids. Trimming cost V 0 bases and J 4 bases, with 7 bases left between them. CDR1 and CDR2 from the germline V gene are SGDLS and YYNGEE. This chain's CDR3 is CASSVAGGETQYF. As DNA, the CDR3 is TGTGCCAGCAGCGTAGCGGGTGGAGAGACCCAGTACTTC. Full variable domain (missing parts from reference TRBV9 and TRBJ2-5): DSGVTQTPKHLITATGQRVTLRCSPRSGDLSVYWYQQSLDQGLQFLIQYYNGEERAKGNILERFSAQQFPDLHSELNLSSLELGDSALYFCASSVAGGETQYFGPGTRLLVL.

This clone was seen a handful of times. The chain carries TRBV27 and TRBJ2-7; 7 bases fit TRBD1. Germline-derived CDR1 and CDR2 are MNHEY and SMNVEV (reference sequence). Trimming took 3 bases from V and 7 from J; bases not matched to a gene: 12. The CDR3 covers 15 residues. In nucleotides, the CDR3 is TGTGCCAGCAGTTTGAAAACAGGGGTGCCGGGGGAGCAGTACTTC. This encodes CASSLKTGVPGEQYF.

The chain recombines TRBV15 with TRBJ1-2; D not certain. This CDR3 comprises 14 residues. With 3 bases removed from V and 7 bases from J, the gap between germline ends came to 15 bases. In germline, CDR1 is LNHNV, CDR2 YYDKDF (reference sequence). The CDR3 region has the DNA TGTGCCACCAGCAGCCCGGATAGACTGGTTGGCTACACCTTC. Translated: CATSSPDRLVGYTF.

The chain combines TRBV6-1 with TRBJ2-7; D may be TRBD1 or TRBD2 (5 bases each). This CDR3 comprises 15 residues. Per the germline V gene, CDR1 is MNHNS and CDR2 is SASEGT. Trimming took off 1 base at V and 4 bases at J, with 14 bases between the two ends. The CDR3 nucleotides read TGTGCCAGCAGTGAAGGTCCGGGGCAACTATACGAGCAGTACTTC. Translated: CASSEGPGQLYEQYF.

The chain carries TRBV28 and TRBJ1-5, with a tentative D call TRBD1 (5 bases). The germline V gene encodes CDR1 MDHEN and CDR2 SYDVKM. The CDR3 is 16 residues long. The V and J ends lost 6 bases and 5 bases respectively, with 20 bases between them. CDR3 nucleotide sequence: TGTGCCAGCAGGGGGGACTCGCTTAAGGTGTATCAGCCCCAGCATTTT. Its protein product is CASRGDSLKVYQPQHF.

This sequence joins TRBV11-2 and TRBJ1-4; TRBD1 matches 7 bases. This CDR3 spans 12 amino acids. Per germline, CDR1 SGHAT and CDR2 FQNNGV. V gave up 5 bases and J gave up 12 bases; unmatched junction bases: 6. The CDR3 DNA follows: TGTGCCAGCAGCCCTGACAGGGATCAACTGTTTTTT. It translates to CASSPDRDQLFF.

The J gene is TRBJ1-1, the V gene TRBV14, with D perhaps TRBD1 (6 bases). This CDR3 has 16 amino acids. The germline gives CDR1 SGHDN, CDR2 FVKESK. The ends were cut back, 3 bases at V and 1 base at J, with 15 bases in the middle. The CDR3 nucleotides read TGTGCCAGCAGCCACAGGGGAGGCTTCGGGAACACTGAAGCTTTCTTT. Its translation: CASSHRGGFGNTEAFF.

CDR3 region: CASSLERGATDTQYF. CDR3 sequence (DNA): TGTGCCAGCAGCCTGGAGCGGGGGGCCACAGATACGCAGTATTTT. The V and J genes are TRBV7-3 and TRBJ2-3; 9 bases line up with TRBD2. CDR1 SGHTA and CDR2 FQGTGA come from the germline V gene. The CDR3 has 15 amino acids. The trim removed 5 bases at V and 2 bases at J, leaving 5 bases unmatched.

The chain combines TRBV30 with TRBJ2-1; D is ambiguous. V shed 4 bases and J shed 3 bases, with 16 bases lying between them. The CDR3 loop spans 15 amino acids. Per germline, CDR1 GTSNPN and CDR2 SVGIG (reference sequence). This CDR3 reads CAWIARSSVYNEQFF. CDR3 nucleotides: TGTGCCTGGATAGCCAGATCCAGCGTCTACAATGAGCAGTTCTTC.

This clone was detected only a few times. The V call is TRBV7-9, the J call TRBJ1-4; TRBD1 matches 8 bases. Germline V gene data show CDR1 as SEHNR and CDR2 as FQNEAQ (reference sequence). The junction had 5 bases not matched to a gene; V was cut back by 3 bases and J by 5 bases. This CDR3 is 15 amino acids long. CDR3 sequence: CASSLTQGVNEKLFF. In DNA, the CDR3 is TGTGCCAGCAGCTTGACACAGGGGGTAAATGAAAAACTGTTTTTT.

V and J are TRBV27 and TRBJ2-1; D is undetermined. Germline CDR1 is MNHEY and CDR2 is SMNVEV (reference sequence). The CDR3 runs 14 residues. V lost 5 bases and J lost 9, with 17 bases in between. The CDR3 sequence: CASSVRISQVEQFF. For the CDR3, the DNA is TGTGCCAGCAGTGTAAGGATCTCGCAGGTTGAGCAGTTCTTC.

The chain joins TRBV7-2 to TRBJ1-2, with 7 bases aligning to TRBD1. J lost 5 bases, V lost 1 base, and 1 base had no gene match. The CDR3 has 13 residues. Germline-derived CDR1 and CDR2 are SGHTA and FQGNSA. The CDR3 nucleotides read TGTGCCAGCAGCTTAGAGACAGGGTATGGCTACACCTTC. This sequence encodes CASSLETGYGYTF.

This chain links TRBV4-3 with TRBJ1-2; D is uncertain. The CDR3 has 13 amino acids. Germline loops: CDR1 LGHNA, CDR2 YSLEER. The germline V and J ends were trimmed by 4 bases and 0 bases, with 6 bases remaining between them. The CDR3 reads CASSPATNYGYTF. The CDR3 DNA is TGCGCCAGCAGCCCGGCAACTAACTATGGCTACACCTTC.

The rearrangement joins TRBV30 to TRBJ1-5; the match to TRBD1 covers 8 bases. Germline V gives CDR1 GTSNPN, CDR2 SVGIG (reference sequence). This CDR3 spans 15 amino acids. V dropped 5 bases and J dropped 2; count of bases not matched to a gene: 8. CDR3 region: CAWSIQGAGNQPQHF. The DNA for the CDR3 is TGTGCCTGGTCAATTCAGGGGGCTGGCAATCAGCCCCAGCATTTT.

V and J are TRBV9 and TRBJ2-3, with 7 bases matching TRBD1. CDR1 and CDR2 (germline): SGDLS, YYNGEE. This CDR3 region has 16 residues. V shed 0 bases, J shed 4 bases, and the junction held 8 bases outside the gene matches. The CDR3 DNA sequence: TGTGCCAGCAGCGTAGAGGGGGCAGGGGCCTCAGATACGCAGTATTTT. Amino acids: CASSVEGAGASDTQYF. The variable domain in full, completed from reference TRBV9 and TRBJ2-3, reads DSGVTQTPKHLITATGQRVTLRCSPRSGDLSVYWYQQSLDQGLQFLIQYYNGEERAKGNILERFSAQQFPDLHSELNLSSLELGDSALYFCASSVEGAGASDTQYFGPGTRLTVL.

The V call is TRBV2, the J call TRBJ1-4, with TRBD1 identical over 8 bases. The CDR3 extends over 14 amino acids. The trim removed 8 bases at V and 5 bases at J, leaving 7 bases unmatched. Germline loops: CDR1 SNHLY, CDR2 FYNNEI. CDR3 bases: TGTGCCAGCCGTAAGGACAGGGCAAATGAAAAACTGTTTTTT. It yields the protein CASRKDRANEKLFF.

In this sample, this clone turned up once. The gene calls are TRBV28 and TRBJ1-1; possibly TRBD1 for D (5 bases). CDR3 size: 15 residues. Germline CDR1 is MDHEN and CDR2 is SYDVKM. Between the trimmed V and J ends, which lost 3 bases and 1 base, there was a span of 12 bases. The CDR3 is CASSLSARANTEAFF. CDR3 nucleotide sequence: TGTGCCAGCAGTTTGAGTGCCAGGGCGAACACTGAAGCTTTCTTT. The whole variable domain, remainder taken from reference TRBV28 and TRBJ1-1, is DVKVTQSSRYLVKRTGEKVFLECVQDMDHENMFWYRQDPGLGLRLIYFSYDVKMKEKGDIPEGYSVSREKKERFSLILESASTNQTSMYLCASSLSARANTEAFFGQGTRLTVV.

The sample holds a few counts of this clone. The V and J genes are TRBV10-1 and TRBJ2-2; D may be TRBD2 (6 bases). Trimming stripped 4 bases from V and 0 bases from J, with 12 bases between. Germline V gene sequence: CDR1 WNHNN, CDR2 SYGVQD (reference sequence). The CDR3 consists of 16 residues. The CDR3 region has the DNA TGCGCCAGCAGTGGCTCTAGCGTCTCGAACACCGGGGAGCTGTTTTTT. Residues: CASSGSSVSNTGELFF.

V and J are TRBV9 and TRBJ1-3; D remains unclear. Germline V CDR1 and CDR2: SGDLS, YYNGEE. This CDR3 comprises 17 residues. V lost 0 bases, J lost 0 bases, and 13 bases lay in between. Here the CDR3 DNA reads TGTGCCAGCAGCGTAGCGGGAACAGCGACCTCTGGAAACACCATATATTTT. Translated, it gives CASSVAGTATSGNTIYF.

This clone has just one count. The V call is TRBV27, the J call TRBJ2-1; 11 bases are shared with TRBD2. The CDR3 has 17 amino acids. V lost 8 bases and J lost 3; bases outside the gene matches: 12. Germline V gene data show CDR1 as MNHEY and CDR2 as SMNVEV (reference sequence). For the CDR3, the DNA is TGTGCCAGCGACCTACTACTAGCGGGGGAGGACTACAATGAGCAGTTCTTC. This encodes CASDLLLAGEDYNEQFF.

CDR3 sequence (DNA): TGTGCCAGCAGCTCCCAGGGGATCACAGATACGCAGTATTTT. It yields the protein CASSSQGITDTQYF. The V gene is TRBV7-8, the J gene TRBJ2-3; TRBD1 is a possible D gene (6 bases). Trimming pared 4 bases from V and 2 bases from J, leaving 10 bases between. Germline V gene sequence: CDR1 SGHVS, CDR2 FQNEAQ. CDR3 length: 14 residues.

Comment on this clone: The conserved phenylalanine or tryptophan normally closing the CDR3 is absent here, so this likely arose from a read error. The DNA is omitted, as the CDR3 cannot be located on it reliably, and the CDR3 follows TCRdb's listing. The CDR3 spells CASSPGDKGPAEL. V usage is TRBV18 and J usage is TRBJ2-7; the table assigns TRBD1, which was not confirmed against the DNA. The germline CDR1 and CDR2 sequences are KGHSH and LQKENI. Including both end residues, the CDR3 is 13 amino acids long.

This clone was observed a few times. The V call is TRBV5-6, the J call TRBJ2-1; D not certain. The CDR3 sequence is 14 residues long. Trimming took off 1 base at V and 2 bases at J, with 7 bases between the two ends. Germline CDR1 is SGHDT and CDR2 is YYEEEE. CDR3 sequence: CASSLLQPYNEQFF. CDR3 nucleotide sequence: TGTGCCAGCAGCTTGTTACAGCCCTACAATGAGCAGTTCTTC.

The chain employs TRBV7-3 and TRBJ2-1; 9 bases are shared with TRBD1. Per the germline V gene, CDR1 is SGHTA and CDR2 is FQGTGA. Trimming at V came to 4 bases and at J to 4 bases, leaving 5 bases not matched to a gene. The CDR3 runs to 15 residues. The CDR3 bases are TGTGCCAGCAGCTGGACAGGGGCTATATACAATGAGCAGTTCTTC. Amino acid sequence: CASSWTGAIYNEQFF.